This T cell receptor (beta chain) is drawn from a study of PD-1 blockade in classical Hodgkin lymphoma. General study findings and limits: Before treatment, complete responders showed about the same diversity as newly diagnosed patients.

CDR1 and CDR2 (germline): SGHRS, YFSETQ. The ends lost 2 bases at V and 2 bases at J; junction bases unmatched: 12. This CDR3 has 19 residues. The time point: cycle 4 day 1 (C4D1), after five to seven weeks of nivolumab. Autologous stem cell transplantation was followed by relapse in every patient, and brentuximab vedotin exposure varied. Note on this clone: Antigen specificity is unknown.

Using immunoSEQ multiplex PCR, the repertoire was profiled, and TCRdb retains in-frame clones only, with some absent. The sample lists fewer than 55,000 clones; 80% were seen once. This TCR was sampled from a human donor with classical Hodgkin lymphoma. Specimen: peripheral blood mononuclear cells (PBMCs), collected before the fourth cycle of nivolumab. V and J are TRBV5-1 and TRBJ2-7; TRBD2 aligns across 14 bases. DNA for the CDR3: TGCGCCAGCAGCTTTACCGGGACTAGCGGGAGCGTTGGGCCCTACGAGCAGTACTTC. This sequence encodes CASSFTGTSGSVGPYEQYF.